These 10 T cell receptor beta chains came from one sample sequenced in a study of molecular identifiers for immune sequencing clone quantification. TCRdb re-analysed the PCR reads in MiXCR, keeping a single row per CDR3 protein. The sample gives 40,000 to 45,000 distinct CDR3 sequences, about a fifth of which show up once; under 1.3% is in the top ten. The material sequenced was naive CD8+ T cells from blood, with Jurkat cell RNA spiked in. Subset specified: FACS-sorted CD8+CD4-CCR7+CD45RA+ naive T cells. These receptors all stem from a human donor in good health. Some libraries in this study had Jurkat cell RNA spiked in.

This clonotype was picked up many times. This chain joins TRBV11-2 and TRBJ1-1, with 7 bases fitting TRBD1. The V gene end was trimmed by 1 base and the J gene end by 1 base; junction bases not matched to a gene: 3. From germline, CDR1 is SGHAT and CDR2 FQNNGV. The CDR3 has 15 residues. CDR3 amino acids: CASSLADRWNTEAFF. CDR3 DNA sequence: TGTGCCAGCAGCTTAGCGGACAGGTGGAACACTGAAGCTTTCTTT. Using reference TRBV11-2 and TRBJ1-1 for the parts outside the CDR3, the full variable domain is EAGVAQSPRYKIIEKRQSVAFWCNPISGHATLYWYQQILGQGPKLLIQFQNNGVVDDSQLPKDRFSAERLKGVDSTLKIQPAKLEDSAVYLCASSLADRWNTEAFFGQGTRLTVV.

The table lists this clonotype with many counts. The genes are TRBV4-2 and TRBJ2-3; tentative D call: TRBD2 (5 bases). The CDR3 runs to 16 residues. Trimming cost V 1 base and J 0 bases, with 11 bases left between them. CDR1 LGHNA and CDR2 YNFKEQ come from the germline V gene. The CDR3: CASSQVGQRSTDTQYF. DNA of the CDR3: TGTGCCAGCAGCCAAGTTGGTCAGCGGAGCACAGATACGCAGTATTTT.

This clonotype has a count of ten or more. The germline gene is not matched at one end of the junction; a read error may be the cause. The chain links TRBV11-1 to TRBJ1-1; tentatively, D is TRBD1 (5 bases). The length of the CDR3 is 17 residues. Germline CDR1 is SGHAT and CDR2 is FQDESV (reference sequence). The CDR3 loop reads CASSSFGGFILKTEAFF. CDR3 bases: TGTGCCAGCAGCTCATTTGGGGGTTTTATCCTGAAAACTGAAGCTTTCTTT. The complete variable domain, with remaining parts taken from reference TRBV11-1 and TRBJ1-1, reads EAEVAQSPRYKITEKSQAVAFWCDPISGHATLYWYRQILGQGPELLVQFQDESVVDDSQLPKDRFSAERLKGVDSTLKIQPAELGDSAMYLCASSSFGGFILKTEAFFGQGTRLTVV.

This clonotype was recorded many times. The CDR3 coding sequence is TGCGCCAGCAGCCCCCTCGCAACAACTAATGAAAAACTGTTTTTT. It translates to CASSPLATTNEKLFF. The chain joins TRBV4-3 to TRBJ1-4; D is unclear. This CDR3 has 15 amino acids. CDR1 LGHNA and CDR2 YSLEER come from the germline V gene. V was clipped by 4 bases and J by 0 bases, with 9 bases between them.

Turning to this clonotype: The conserved closing phenylalanine or tryptophan is absent in this CDR3, likely reflecting a read error. The CDR3 reads CASSELLQVTGTQYS. Here the CDR3 DNA reads TGTGCCAGCAGTGAATTATTACAAGTCACAGGTACGCAGTATTCT. The chain combines TRBV2 with TRBJ2-3, with D tentatively TRBD1 (5 bases). This CDR3 comprises 15 residues. Germline V gene sequence: CDR1 SNHLY, CDR2 FYNNEI.

Of note for this clonotype: A junction end diverges from the germline sequence, so it may reflect a read error. The V and J genes are TRBV18 and TRBJ2-3; possible D gene TRBD1, 6 bases. The CDR3 covers 17 residues. Germline V lookup: CDR1 KGHSH, CDR2 LQKENI. The CDR3 spells CASPPETGRSSTDMQYF. The DNA of the CDR3 is TGTGCCAGCCCACCCGAGACAGGCAGATCTTCCACAGATATGCAGTATTTT.

The gene calls are TRBV7-6 and TRBJ2-5; 12 nucleotides agree with TRBD2. The CDR3 is 18 residues long. Germline trimming cut 1 base from V and 3 bases from J; bases unmatched to any gene: 9. The germline V gene has CDR1 SGHVS and CDR2 FNYEAQ. The CDR3 DNA reads as TGTGCCAGCAGCTTAGTTCCGAGTCTAGCGGGGGGGGAAGAGACCCAGTACTTC. Translated: CASSLVPSLAGGEETQYF.

This clonotype was counted ten times or more. The chain uses TRBV20-1 and TRBJ2-7; a possible D gene is TRBD2 (7 bases). Germline CDR1 is DFQATT and CDR2 is SNEGSKA (reference sequence). CDR3 length: 15 residues. The V gene lost 6 bases and the J gene lost 4 bases, with 22 bases spanning the gap. This CDR3 reads CSARSGTRGGYEQYF. Written as DNA, the CDR3 is TGCAGTGCCAGAAGCGGGACACGGGGAGGATACGAGCAGTACTTC.

This clonotype was counted ten times or more. Compared with germline, one end of the junction differs, possibly owing to a read error. V and J are TRBV6-1 and TRBJ2-5, with no clear D. The CDR3 sequence is 15 residues long. The V gene's germline CDR1 is MNHNS and CDR2 SASEGT. The CDR3 coding sequence is TGTGCCAGCTGTGACGGTCCGGGCCACCAAGAGACCCAGTACTTC. Protein product: CASCDGPGHQETQYF.

This clonotype was detected ten times or more. This chain uses TRBV6-5 with TRBJ2-2; 9 positions agree with TRBD1. CDR1 and CDR2 (germline): MNHEY, SVGAGI. V lost 0 bases, J lost 4 bases, and 6 bases stayed unmatched. The CDR3 has 17 residues. The CDR3 is CASSYSNRGRATGELFF. For the CDR3, the DNA is TGTGCCAGCAGTTACTCGAACAGGGGGCGCGCCACCGGGGAGCTGTTTTTT.